The 5 T cell receptor beta chains below were found in one sample sequenced in a study of T cell repertoires in aging, cancer and after chemotherapy. TCR beta rearrangements were amplified from peripheral blood genomic DNA. Multiplex touch-down PCR with TRB-A/B primers amplified rearranged V-D-J TRB sequences. One entry per CDR3 protein, called by TCRdb with MiXCR from the multiplex PCR reads. The sample includes about 10,000 distinct CDR3 sequences, less than 45% of them seen just once. Sequenced: blood. The receptors derive from a human donor in good health.

V and J are TRBV20-1 and TRBJ2-7; 10 nucleotides match TRBD2. This CDR3 region has 14 residues. Germline loops: CDR1 DFQATT, CDR2 SNEGSKA (reference sequence). The ends lost 4 bases at V and 0 bases at J; junction bases unmatched: 3. In DNA form, the CDR3 reads TGCAGTGCTACACTAGCGGGGAGCTCCTACGAGCAGTACTTC. This sequence encodes CSATLAGSSYEQYF.

This chain connects TRBV5-6 to TRBJ2-7; D unresolved. There are 13 residues in the CDR3. The germline V and J ends were trimmed by 0 bases and 12 bases, with 16 bases remaining between them. Per the germline V gene, CDR1 is SGHDT and CDR2 is YYEEEE. The DNA of the CDR3 is TGTGCCAGCAGCTTGGGATCCACAGACGATCTGTACGTC. Its protein product is CASSLGSTDDLYV.

This clonotype was seen a handful of times. This sequence joins TRBV19 and TRBJ1-5; perhaps TRBD1 as D (5 bases). The V end lost 5 bases, the J end lost 0 bases, and 11 bases lay between the germline ends. Germline V gene sequence: CDR1 LNHDA, CDR2 SQIVND (reference sequence). The CDR3 length is 15 residues. CDR3 sequence reads: CASSPGRYSNQPQHF. The CDR3 DNA sequence: TGTGCCAGTAGTCCGGGACGGTATAGCAATCAGCCCCAGCATTTT. The variable domain in full, with the rest retrieved from reference TRBV19 and TRBJ1-5, is DGGITQSPKYLFRKEGQNVTLSCEQNLNHDAMYWYRQDPGQGLRLIYYSQIVNDFQKGDIAEGYSVSREKKESFPLTVTSAQKNPTAFYLCASSPGRYSNQPQHFGDGTRLSIL.

This clonotype appeared a few times. The chain recombines TRBV7-2 with TRBJ1-2, with a weak D call TRBD1 (5 bases). Trimming removed 2 bases at V and 3 bases at J, with 10 bases between. The CDR3 contains 14 residues. CDR1 and CDR2 from the germline V gene are SGHTA and FQGNSA. The CDR3 loop reads CASSLSREHYGYTF. The CDR3 DNA reads TGTGCCAGCAGCTTATCCAGGGAACACTATGGCTACACCTTC. Combining the CDR3 with reference TRBV7-2 and TRBJ1-2 gives the whole variable domain GAGVSQSPSNKVTEKGKDVELRCDPISGHTALYWYRQSLGQGLEFLIYFQGNSAPDKSGLPSDRFSAERTGGSVSTLTIQRTQQEDSAVYLCASSLSREHYGYTFGSGTRLTVV.

The rearrangement joins TRBV19 to TRBJ2-1; 8 bases fit TRBD2. The ends lost 3 bases at V and 2 bases at J; junction bases unmatched: 6. The CDR3 consists of 16 residues. Looked up from germline, CDR1 is LNHDA and CDR2 is SQIVND (reference sequence). Here the CDR3 reads CASSISKAGAYNEQFF. CDR3 nucleotides: TGTGCCAGTAGTATCTCAAAAGCGGGGGCCTACAATGAGCAGTTCTTC.